A selection of T cell receptor beta chains follows, all from one sample in a study of tumor-infiltrating lymphocytes in primary liver carcinoma. TCRdb redid the calling of the multiplex PCR reads with MiXCR, one entry per CDR3 protein. The data hold 180,000 or so distinct CDR3 sequences, with about 55% observed a single time. The sample taken for sequencing was peripheral blood. The receptors shown here come from a man aged 40-49 years with primary liver carcinoma and hepatitis B virus infection. Each CDR3 is given with its conserved first and last residue. The order of the fields is clone size, D gene, J gene, V gene, CDR3 protein, CDR3 DNA. D genes are given only for firm matches. Part of the rows lack a size; the others show once, few, many or a class for expanded clones.

NA,NA,TRBJ2-7,TRBV12-3/TRBV12-4,CASSLRGNEQYF,TGTGCCAGCAGTTTACGCGGAAACGAGCAGTACTTC
NA,NA,TRBJ1-6,TRBV11-2,CVSSSRAGLLYSPLHF,TGTGTCAGCAGCTCCCGGGCAGGCTTACTTTATTCACCCCTCCACTTT
few,NA,TRBJ2-5,TRBV14,CASSQVSLRETQYF,TGTGCCAGCAGCCAGGTGTCTCTTCGGGAGACCCAGTACTTC
NA,NA,TRBJ2-7,TRBV11-2,CASSQDRRGPEEYF,TGTGCCAGCAGCCAAGATCGCCGAGGGCCCGAGGAGTACTTC
NA,NA,TRBJ1-1,TRBV16,CAISPARGTEAFF,TGTGCCATCAGCCCGGCGCGGGGCACTGAAGCTTTCTTT
NA,NA,TRBJ1-1,TRBV29-1,CSALPGTGTEAFF,TGCAGCGCTCTGCCCGGGACGGGCACTGAAGCTTTCTTT
few,NA,TRBJ2-4,TRBV28,CASSFEPFTAKNIQYF,TGTGCCAGCAGTTTCGAGCCATTTACCGCCAAAAACATTCAGTACTTC
NA,NA,TRBJ1-2,TRBV6-5,CATAPQGNYGGTF,TGTGCCACGGCGCCCCAGGGAAACTATGGCGGCACCTTC
NA,NA,TRBJ2-7,TRBV10-3,CASPGSGNEQYF,TGTGCTTCCCCCGGGTCTGGGAACGAGCAGTACTTC
NA,NA,TRBJ2-2,TRBV6-6,CVTQWEEGTGELFF,TGTGTCACACAGTGGGAGGAAGGGACCGGGGAGCTGTTTTTT
NA,NA,TRBJ1-2,TRBV4-1,CASSPSTGIAYGYTF,TGCGCCAGTAGCCCCTCTACAGGGATCGCCTATGGCTACACCTTC
NA,TRBD1,TRBJ1-2,TRBV28,CASSSPRGDRGGYGYTF,TGTGCCAGCAGTTCTCCCCGGGGGGACAGGGGTGGGTATGGCTACACCTTC
many,NA,TRBJ2-1,TRBV4-1,CASSQAGTEQFF,TGCGCCAGCAGCCAAGCAGGAACCGAGCAGTTCTTC
NA,NA,TRBJ2-1,TRBV10-3,CAISVGERQFF,TGTGCCATCAGTGTGGGAGAAAGACAGTTCTTC
NA,NA,TRBJ2-7,TRBV7-9,CASSPSRKQYF,TGTGCCAGCAGCCCGTCTAGGAAGCAGTACTTC
few,TRBD1,TRBJ1-3,TRBV4-1,CASSPQGIGNTIYF,TGCGCCAGCAGCCCACAGGGGATTGGAAACACCATATATTTT
NA,TRBD1,TRBJ1-2,TRBV10-3,CAISPQGRYGYTF,TGTGCCATCAGTCCACAGGGGAGGTATGGTTACACCTTC
NA,TRBD2,TRBJ2-2,TRBV28,CASCLGGRAPGELFF,TGTGCCAGCTGTTTAGGCGGGAGGGCCCCCGGGGAGCTGTTTTTT
NA,NA,TRBJ1-1,TRBV7-9,CASSPMGAFYPNTEAFF,TGTGCCAGCAGTCCTATGGGGGCCTTTTACCCGAACACTGAAGCTTTCTTT
NA,TRBD2,TRBJ2-3,TRBV4-1,CATSQTGLAGADTQYF,TGCGCCACCAGCCAAACGGGACTAGCGGGAGCAGATACGCAGTATTTT
NA,NA,TRBJ2-7,TRBV11-2,CASRKPGGGGPSEQYF,TGTGCCAGCAGGAAACCAGGGGGGGGAGGCCCTAGTGAGCAGTACTTC
NA,NA,TRBJ1-1,TRBV28,CANTLAFVGAGTEAFF,NA
once,NA,TRBJ1-4,TRBV28,CASRSKEPGNEKLFF,TGTGCCAGCCGTTCAAAGGAGCCAGGGAATGAAAAACTGTTTTTT
NA,NA,TRBJ2-1,TRBV4-2,CASSQTIEGQFF,TGTGCCAGCAGCCAAACAATCGAAGGGCAGTTCTTC
NA,NA,TRBJ2-1,TRBV30,CAWSFYNEQFF,TGTGCCTGGAGTTTCTACAATGAGCAGTTCTTC
NA,TRBD1,TRBJ1-1,TRBV4-1,CASSQDRSRQGLISFF,TGCGCCAGCAGCCAAGATCGGAGCCGACAGGGACTTATCTCTTTCTTT
few,NA,TRBJ1-5,TRBV6-6,CASTDGGSQPQHF,TGTGCCAGCACCGACGGGGGGAGTCAGCCCCAGCATTTT
once,NA,TRBJ2-5,TRBV6-5,CTSSWGAFQETQYF,TGTACCAGCAGCTGGGGGGCCTTCCAAGAGACCCAGTACTTC
NA,NA,TRBJ2-6,TRBV7-8,CASSSTGAGANVLTF,TGTGCCAGCAGTTCAACGGGGGCTGGGGCCAACGTCCTGACTTTC
many,TRBD1,TRBJ1-1,TRBV11-2,CASSTTSGGTEAFF,TGTGCCAGCAGCACAACTTCAGGGGGCACTGAAGCTTTCTTT
few,NA,TRBJ1-3,TRBV12-3/TRBV12-4,CASSLAQGSGNTIYF,TGTGCCAGCAGTTTAGCGCAGGGGTCTGGAAACACCATATATTTT
many,NA,TRBJ2-3,TRBV12-5,CASALGTDTQYF,TGTGCTAGTGCCCTAGGCACAGATACGCAGTATTTT
many,NA,TRBJ2-4,TRBV5-6,CASSLLGGLGNIQYF,TGTGCCAGCAGCTTGTTAGGGGGATTAGGAAACATTCAGTACTTC
NA,NA,TRBJ1-5,TRBV6-2/TRBV6-3,CASSRGFQPQHF,TGTGCCAGCAGCAGGGGCTTCCAGCCCCAGCATTTT
NA,NA,TRBJ1-1,TRBV29-1,CSVVRGTEAFF,TGCAGCGTTGTGCGGGGCACTGAAGCTTTCTTT
NA,TRBD1,TRBJ1-5,TRBV5-8,CASSLAGQGFNQPQHF,TGTGCCAGCAGCTTGGCCGGACAGGGGTTCAATCAGCCCCAGCATTTT
NA,NA,TRBJ1-2,TRBV1,CTSSQGHGYGYTF,TGCACCAGCAGCCAAGGGCATGGGTATGGCTACACCTTC
NA,NA,TRBJ2-7,TRBV6-5,CASSYERGLGEQYF,TGCGCCAGCAGTTACGAGAGGGGATTGGGGGAGCAGTACTTC
NA,TRBD2,TRBJ2-3,TRBV11-2,CASSRRTSGSSIDTQYF,TGTGCCAGCAGCCGCCGGACTAGCGGCTCTAGCATAGATACGCAGTATTTT